A selection of T cell receptor beta chains follows, all from one sample in a study of T cell repertoires in cytomegalovirus infection. TCRdb re-analysed the reads in MiXCR, keeping a single row per CDR3 protein. Among fewer than 300,000 distinct CDR3 sequences, more than 20% were seen once, and the ten largest hold roughly 13%. Sample: PBMCs. The receptors were sampled from a human donor in good health (CMV status not recorded). Some clones in this sample may be carry-over from other donors' samples. Each CDR3 is given without its conserved first and last residue.

>TRBJ1-5|TRBV19
ASRGMTGPGGNQPQH
>TRBJ2-3|TRBV4-2
ASSQGVSDGGATDTQY
>TRBJ2-2|TRBV11-2
ASRPQGLTGELF
>TRBJ2-7|TRBV7-9
ASSLEPPGKVYEQY
>TRBJ2-1|TRBV29-1
SVKGLAEQF
>TRBJ2-3|TRBV7-2
AGSSGNTQY
>TRBJ2-1|TRBV20-1
SASVRGGLNEQF
>TRBJ2-1|TRBV7-2
ASSSGQASYNEQF
>TRBJ1-5|TRBV20-1
SARGPRNQPQH
>TRBJ2-3|TRBV28
ASRTGSLTDTQY
>TRBJ2-1|TRBV7-9
ASSLRGGDNEQF
>TRBJ2-1|TRBV6-5
ASSYSPLGGTYNEQF
>TRBJ2-3|TRBV28
ASSFLQRADTQY
>TRBJ2-2|TRBV29-1
SVEGVTGELF